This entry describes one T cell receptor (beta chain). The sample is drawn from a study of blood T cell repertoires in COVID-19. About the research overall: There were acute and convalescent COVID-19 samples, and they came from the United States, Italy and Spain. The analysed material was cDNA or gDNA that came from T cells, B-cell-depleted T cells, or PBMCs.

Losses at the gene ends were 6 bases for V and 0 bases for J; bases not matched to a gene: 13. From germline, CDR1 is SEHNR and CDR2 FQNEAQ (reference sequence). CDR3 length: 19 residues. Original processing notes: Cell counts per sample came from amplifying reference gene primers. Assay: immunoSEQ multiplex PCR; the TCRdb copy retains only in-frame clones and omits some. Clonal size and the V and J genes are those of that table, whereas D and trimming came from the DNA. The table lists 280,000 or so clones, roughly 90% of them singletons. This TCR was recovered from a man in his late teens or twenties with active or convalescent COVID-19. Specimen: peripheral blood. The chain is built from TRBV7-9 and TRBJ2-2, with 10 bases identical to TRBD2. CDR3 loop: CASRPRASGGPPNTGELFF. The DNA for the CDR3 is TGTGCCAGCAGGCCGCGGGCTAGCGGGGGACCCCCGAACACCGGGGAGCTGTTTTTT.